The entry below gives a single T cell receptor (beta chain) sequence along with its context. The donors, all of them Caucasian adults, lived in Nashville, Tennessee. Splitting the CD4+ cells yielded a CD45RA+ naive subset and a CD45RA-negative memory subset. Clones were read by immunoSEQ multiplex PCR, and TCRdb kept only the in-frame ones, dropping some. The sample lists about 680,000 clones, 60% to 75% occurring once. These data come from a study of shared clonotypes between healthy human individuals. Per germline, CDR1 MNHEY and CDR2 SMNVEV (reference sequence). V gave up 2 bases and J gave up 2 bases; unmatched junction bases: 5. This CDR3 is 17 amino acids long.

This clonotype was obtained from a woman younger than 45 in good health. The material sequenced was memory CD4+ T cells sorted from blood. Subset: CD45RA-negative fraction. The chain is built from TRBV27 and TRBJ2-1, with 11 nucleotides matching TRBD1. In DNA form, the CDR3 reads TGTGCCAGCAGTTTACCCCGGACAGGGGGCACCTACAATGAGCAGTTCTTC. Translated: CASSLPRTGGTYNEQFF.